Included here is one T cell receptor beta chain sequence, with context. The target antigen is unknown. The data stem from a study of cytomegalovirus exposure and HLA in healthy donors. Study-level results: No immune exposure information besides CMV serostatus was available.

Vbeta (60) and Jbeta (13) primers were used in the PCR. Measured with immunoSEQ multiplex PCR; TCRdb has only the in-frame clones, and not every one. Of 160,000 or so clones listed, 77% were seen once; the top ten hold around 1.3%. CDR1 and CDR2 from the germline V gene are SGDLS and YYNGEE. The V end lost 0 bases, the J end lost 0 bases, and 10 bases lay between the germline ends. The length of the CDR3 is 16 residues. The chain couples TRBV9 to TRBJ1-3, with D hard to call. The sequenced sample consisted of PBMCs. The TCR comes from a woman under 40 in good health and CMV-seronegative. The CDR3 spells CASSVGGLSSGNTIYF. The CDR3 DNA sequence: TGTGCCAGCAGCGTAGGTGGACTCAGCTCTGGAAACACCATATATTTT.